These 27 T cell receptor beta chains originate from one sample sequenced in a study of patients and donors after allogeneic stem cell transplantation. TCRdb processed the RT-PCR reads anew with MiXCR; each CDR3 protein has one entry. The sample records more than 850,000 distinct CDR3 sequences, 18% being singletons. Specimen: blood, either unsorted or a sorted T cell fraction (not recorded which). The receptors come from a human donor who was either an allogeneic HSCT recipient or a stem cell or donor lymphocyte infusion donor (not recorded which). It is not recorded whose cells these are; they may come from a transplant donor.

This clonotype was seen more than once but under ten times. This chain uses TRBV9 with TRBJ1-1; D ambiguous. Per the germline V gene, CDR1 is SGDLS and CDR2 is YYNGEE. Trimming cost V 3 bases and J 0 bases, with 6 bases left between them. The CDR3 totals 13 residues. DNA for the CDR3: TGTGCCAGCAGCGAGGACGTGAACACTGAAGCTTTCTTT. Translating gives CASSEDVNTEAFF.

This clonotype was detected ten times or more. This chain joins TRBV27 and TRBJ2-3; 10 bases align to TRBD2. This CDR3 region has 16 residues. Germline CDR1 MNHEY, CDR2 SMNVEV (reference sequence). Unmatched junction bases numbered 5, after V lost 3 bases and J lost 2 bases. CDR3 nucleotides: TGTGCCAGCAGTTTCGTAGCGGGGGGCCCCACAGATACGCAGTATTTT. Protein: CASSFVAGGPTDTQYF.

The chain is built from TRBV3-1 and TRBJ2-3; tentative D call: TRBD2 (6 bases). Germline V gives CDR1 LGHDT, CDR2 YNNKEL (reference sequence). The CDR3 has 16 amino acids. The V and J ends lost 1 base and 1 base respectively, with 12 bases between them. This chain's CDR3 is CASSQGVGLRTDTQYF. The CDR3 DNA reads as TGTGCCAGCAGCCAAGGAGTGGGACTGCGCACAGATACGCAGTATTTT.

The chain links TRBV9 to TRBJ1-4; 7 nucleotides agree with TRBD1. The CDR3 extends over 15 amino acids. Trimming cost V 1 base and J 2 bases; bases outside gene matches: 2. Germline lookup yields CDR1 SGDLS and CDR2 YYNGEE. Here the CDR3 DNA reads TGTGCCAGCAGCGTACAGGACAGGACTAATGAAAAACTGTTTTTT. Protein: CASSVQDRTNEKLFF.

This clonotype was detected a few times. In nucleotides, the CDR3 is TGCAGCGTCGGGAGAGGGGCAGTCGAGCAGTACTTC. Its translation is CSVGRGAVEQYF. The chain uses TRBV29-1 and TRBJ2-7; TRBD2 might be the D (6 bases). This CDR3 contains 12 residues. V was clipped by 6 bases and J by 6 bases, with 15 bases between them. Germline CDR1 and CDR2: SQVTM and ANQGSEA.

This clonotype is a singleton in its sample. The V call is TRBV7-3, the J call TRBJ2-3; D is perhaps TRBD1 (6 bases). CDR1 SGHTA and CDR2 FQGTGA come from the germline V gene. This CDR3 is 15 amino acids long. Trimming stripped 2 bases from V and 1 base from J, with 10 bases between. The CDR3 protein is CASSLWGPGTDTQYF. Written as DNA, the CDR3 is TGTGCCAGCAGCTTATGGGGGCCAGGCACAGATACGCAGTATTTT.

In this sample, this clonotype turned up a few times. The gene calls are TRBV30 and TRBJ1-1; D gene unclear. The V and J ends lost 3 bases and 7 bases respectively, with 18 bases between them. The germline CDR1 and CDR2 sequences are GTSNPN and SVGIG (reference sequence). The length of the CDR3 is 14 residues. This CDR3 reads CAWSQPGRRLEAFF. The CDR3 nucleotides read TGTGCCTGGAGCCAGCCGGGCCGCCGTCTTGAAGCTTTCTTT.

The rearrangement uses TRBV7-9 and TRBJ1-4; D is unclear. Germline V gives CDR1 SEHNR, CDR2 FQNEAQ (reference sequence). CDR3 length equals 15 residues. Trimming cost V 6 bases and J 8 bases, with 19 bases left between them. CDR3 protein: CASRPSPGLGEKLFF. CDR3 DNA sequence: TGTGCCAGCAGACCCTCCCCCGGGTTGGGGGAAAAACTGTTTTTT.

This clonotype was counted between two and nine times. The chain carries TRBV9 and TRBJ2-1; 8 positions match TRBD2. The CDR3 has 16 amino acids. Trimming cost V 0 bases and J 4 bases; bases outside gene matches: 6. CDR1 is SGDLS, CDR2 YYNGEE, per germline. CDR3 nucleotides: TGTGCCAGCAGCGTAGCGGGGGGGCTGATGTACAATGAGCAGTTCTTC. Protein sequence: CASSVAGGLMYNEQFF.

The chain combines TRBV5-5 with TRBJ2-5, with TRBD1 as a possible D gene (6 bases). This CDR3 comprises 16 residues. With 2 bases removed from V and 2 bases from J, the gap between germline ends came to 16 bases. The germline CDR1 and CDR2 sequences are SGHKS and YYEKEE (reference sequence). The CDR3 sequence is CASSLSWGRQQETQYF. The CDR3 coding sequence is TGTGCCAGCAGCTTATCATGGGGGCGCCAGCAAGAGACCCAGTACTTC.

This clonotype was counted only a few times. V gene TRBV7-9 combines with J gene TRBJ2-2; D gene uncertain. CDR3 size: 16 residues. V gave up 0 bases and J gave up 5 bases, with 13 bases separating them. Germline loops: CDR1 SEHNR, CDR2 FQNEAQ (reference sequence). The DNA of the CDR3 is TGTGCCAGCAGCTTAGCGCGAACAGATAGGACCGGGGAGCTGTTTTTT. This gives the protein CASSLARTDRTGELFF.

The chain combines TRBV3-1 with TRBJ2-7; D unresolved. Trimming took 0 bases from V and 3 from J, leaving 15 bases between them. The V gene's germline CDR1 is LGHDT and CDR2 YNNKEL (reference sequence). The CDR3 runs to 16 residues. The CDR3 protein is CASSQDNEGMGYEQYF. The CDR3 DNA is TGTGCCAGCAGCCAAGATAATGAAGGGATGGGCTACGAGCAGTACTTC.

This chain joins TRBV12-3 or TRBV12-4 and TRBJ1-5, with D uncertain. Trimming shortened V by 2 bases and J by 0 bases, and 5 bases separated the two germline ends. The length of the CDR3 is 14 residues. CDR3 amino acids: CASSLSNSNQPQHF. The CDR3 coding sequence is TGTGCCAGCAGTTTAAGTAATAGCAATCAGCCCCAGCATTTT.

This clonotype has ten or more counts. The rearrangement joins TRBV15 to TRBJ1-5, with 8 positions matching TRBD1. V shed 0 bases, J shed 0 bases, and the junction held 4 bases outside the gene matches. There are 17 residues in the CDR3. Per germline, CDR1 LNHNV and CDR2 YYDKDF (reference sequence). CDR3 in DNA: TGTGCCACCAGCAGAGAGGGACAGGATTATAGCAATCAGCCCCAGCATTTT. Protein: CATSREGQDYSNQPQHF. Together with reference TRBV15 and TRBJ1-5, the CDR3 gives the full variable domain: DAMVIQNPRYQVTQFGKPVTLSCSQTLNHNVMYWYQQKSSQAPKLLFHYYDKDFNNEADTPDNFQSRRPNTSFCFLDIRSPGLGDTAMYLCATSREGQDYSNQPQHFGDGTRLSIL.

The chain carries TRBV27 and TRBJ2-5; D tentatively fits TRBD1 or TRBD2 (5 bases each). Germline lookup yields CDR1 MNHEY and CDR2 SMNVEV (reference sequence). This CDR3 has 12 amino acids. Trimming took 6 bases from V and 5 from J, leaving 10 bases between them. CDR3 in amino acids: CASSGAEETQYF. CDR3 nucleotide sequence: TGTGCCAGCAGCGGGGCGGAGGAGACCCAGTACTTC.

This chain joins TRBV4-3 and TRBJ2-6; D ambiguous. The CDR3 covers 17 residues. Trimming stripped 1 base from V and 1 base from J, with 11 bases between. From germline, CDR1 is LGHNA and CDR2 YSLEER. CDR3: CASSQVRRGSGANVLTF. For the CDR3, the DNA is TGCGCCAGCAGCCAAGTGCGAAGAGGATCTGGGGCCAACGTCCTGACTTTC.

The CDR3 bases are TGCGCCAGCAGCCCTGGGCAGGGGCACACAGATACGCAGTATTTT. This translates into CASSPGQGHTDTQYF. The V gene is TRBV4-3, the J gene TRBJ2-3; tentative D call: TRBD1 (6 bases). The CDR3 is 15 amino acids. V lost 4 bases and J 2 bases, leaving 13 bases between the germline ends. The germline gives CDR1 LGHNA, CDR2 YSLEER.

This clonotype was seen more than once but under ten times. This chain connects TRBV12-3 or TRBV12-4 to TRBJ2-6; D gene ambiguous. V lost 3 bases to trimming and J lost 0 bases, with 6 bases between them. The CDR3 has 15 amino acids. DNA of the CDR3: TGTGCCAGCAGTTTGTCACACTCTGGGGCCAACGTCCTGACTTTC. Encoded protein: CASSLSHSGANVLTF.

The V call is TRBV6-1, the J call TRBJ2-1; D could derive from TRBD1 or TRBD2 (5 bases each). Germline values: CDR1 MNHNS, CDR2 SASEGT. The CDR3 covers 17 residues. Trimming took 8 bases from V and 0 from J, leaving 20 bases between them. The CDR3 is CASLPRDGGSSYNEQFF. CDR3 nucleotides: TGTGCCAGCCTCCCCCGGGACGGTGGGAGCTCCTACAATGAGCAGTTCTTC.

The chain is built from TRBV6-5 and TRBJ2-5; D is perhaps TRBD2 (6 bases). V lost 6 bases and J lost 2, with 16 bases in between. The CDR3 totals 15 residues. Germline V CDR1 and CDR2: MNHEY, SVGAGI. CDR3 protein: CASSYHGGIQETQYF. CDR3 DNA sequence: TGTGCCAGCAGCTACCACGGGGGAATACAAGAGACCCAGTACTTC.

Notes on this clonotype: At one boundary the junction diverges from the germline segment, which might be a read error. The rearrangement links TRBV11-1 to TRBJ2-7; TRBD2 matches 11 bases. The CDR3 has 18 amino acids. Per germline, CDR1 SGHAT and CDR2 FQDESV (reference sequence). The CDR3 here is CASSSKSPLAGGFYKQYF. The CDR3 nucleotides are TGTGCCAGCAGCTCCAAATCTCCCCTAGCGGGGGGCTTCTACAAGCAGTACTTC.

This clonotype was seen more than once but under ten times. The chain couples TRBV6-2 or TRBV6-3 to TRBJ2-2; D is undetermined. The germline V and J ends were trimmed by 2 bases and 6 bases, with 10 bases remaining between them. This CDR3 is built from 14 residues. Germline CDR1 reads MNHEY; CDR2 reads SVGEGT. This CDR3 is CASSYLLKSGELFF. The DNA of the CDR3 is TGTGCCAGCAGTTACCTACTAAAATCCGGGGAGCTGTTTTTT.

The chain has TRBV5-1 and TRBJ2-1; the D gene could be TRBD1 or TRBD2 (6 bases each). V lost 1 base, J lost 5 bases, and 13 bases lay in between. Germline lookup yields CDR1 SGHRS and CDR2 YFSETQ. This CDR3 has 15 amino acids. CDR3 nucleotide sequence: TGCGCCAGCAGCTTGCACGGGGGCAGCGACAATGAGCAGTTCTTC. It translates to CASSLHGGSDNEQFF.

The V gene is TRBV11-3, the J gene TRBJ2-6; maybe TRBD1 (5 bases). The CDR3 totals 14 residues. Looked up from germline, CDR1 is SGHNT and CDR2 is YENEEA. The V gene lost 8 bases and the J gene lost 1 base, with 9 bases spanning the gap. CDR3 in DNA: TGTGCCAGCCAGAAGGGGTCTGGGGCCAACGTCCTGACTTTC. It encodes CASQKGSGANVLTF.

The chain employs TRBV7-9 and TRBJ1-2; possibly TRBD1 for D (5 bases). V lost 2 bases and J 9 bases, leaving 10 bases between the germline ends. The CDR3 consists of 12 residues. The germline V gene encodes CDR1 SEHNR and CDR2 FQNEAQ (reference sequence). In DNA form, the CDR3 reads TGTGCCAGCAGCTTAAACTCAGGGAGCTACACCTTC. Translated: CASSLNSGSYTF.

This clonotype was seen a handful of times. The chain links TRBV29-1 to TRBJ1-1; D perhaps matches TRBD1 (5 bases). The CDR3 has 16 residues. V was clipped by 0 bases and J by 0 bases, with 14 bases between them. Germline V gene data show CDR1 as SQVTM and CDR2 as ANQGSEA. DNA for the CDR3: TGCAGCGTTGAAGATCGGGCGCAGGGCATGAACACTGAAGCTTTCTTT. The encoded protein is CSVEDRAQGMNTEAFF.

This clonotype was observed a few times. This chain joins TRBV7-9 and TRBJ2-7; D is uncertain. The CDR3 is made up of 12 amino acids. Germline V gives CDR1 SEHNR, CDR2 FQNEAQ (reference sequence). Trimming shortened V by 4 bases and J by 4 bases, and 8 bases separated the two germline ends. CDR3 in amino acids: CASSSGYYEQYF. The CDR3 DNA reads TGTGCCAGCAGCTCCGGGTATTACGAGCAGTACTTC.